This TCR beta chain was sequenced during a study of blood T cell repertoires in COVID-19. The wider study: There were acute and convalescent COVID-19 samples, and they came from the United States, Italy and Spain. In each case, the material was cDNA or gDNA derived from T cells, B-cell-depleted T cells, or PBMCs.

The CDR3 contains 13 residues. The V end was cut by 4 bases, the J end by 3 bases, with 10 bases between. CDR1 and CDR2 (germline): SGHNT, YYREEE (reference sequence). Authors' processing steps: Reference gene primer amplification yielded estimated nucleated cell counts. Libraries were prepared by immunoSEQ multiplex PCR; TCRdb keeps only in-frame clonotypes and omits some of them. V and J calls and clone size follow that table, whereas D and trimming were derived from the DNA. In the table there are around 370,000 clones, around 91% of which are singletons. The source material was peripheral blood. The V gene is TRBV5-4, the J gene TRBJ2-5; no clear D gene. This sequence was found in a woman younger than 30 who had recovered from COVID-19. CDR3 in DNA: TGTGCCAGCAGCGAGGAGAGGAAAGAGACCCAGTACTTC. Its translation: CASSEERKETQYF.